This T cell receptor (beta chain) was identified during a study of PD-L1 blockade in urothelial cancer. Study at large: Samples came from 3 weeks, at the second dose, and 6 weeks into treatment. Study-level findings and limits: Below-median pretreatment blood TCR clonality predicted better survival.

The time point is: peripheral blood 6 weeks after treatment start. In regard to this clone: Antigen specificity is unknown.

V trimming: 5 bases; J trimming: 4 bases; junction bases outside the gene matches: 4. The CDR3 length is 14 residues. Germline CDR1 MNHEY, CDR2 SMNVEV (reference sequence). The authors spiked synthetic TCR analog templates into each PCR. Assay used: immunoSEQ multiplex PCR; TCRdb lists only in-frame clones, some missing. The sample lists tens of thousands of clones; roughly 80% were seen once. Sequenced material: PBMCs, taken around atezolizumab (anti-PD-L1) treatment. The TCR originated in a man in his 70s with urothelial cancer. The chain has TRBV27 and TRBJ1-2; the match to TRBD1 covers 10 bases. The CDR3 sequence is CASSPGTGAYGYTF. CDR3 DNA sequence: TGTGCCAGCAGTCCCGGGACAGGGGCCTATGGCTACACCTTC.